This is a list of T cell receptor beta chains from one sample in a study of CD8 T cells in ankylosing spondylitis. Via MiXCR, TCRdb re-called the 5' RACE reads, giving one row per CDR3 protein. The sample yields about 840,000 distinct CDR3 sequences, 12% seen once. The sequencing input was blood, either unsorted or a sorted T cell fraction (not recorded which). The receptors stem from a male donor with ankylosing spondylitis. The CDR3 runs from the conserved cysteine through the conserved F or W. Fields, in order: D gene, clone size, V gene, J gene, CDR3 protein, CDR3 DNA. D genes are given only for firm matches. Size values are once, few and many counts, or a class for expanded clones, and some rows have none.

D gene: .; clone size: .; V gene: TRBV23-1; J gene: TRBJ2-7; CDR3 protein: CASSPIPVDYEQYF; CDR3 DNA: TGTGCCAGCAGTCCTATCCCTGTGGACTACGAGCAGTACTTC
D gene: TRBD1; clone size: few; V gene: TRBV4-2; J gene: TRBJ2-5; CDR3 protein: CASSRTGTGGLGETQYF; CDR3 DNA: TGTGCCAGCAGCCGAACCGGGACAGGGGGTTTGGGAGAGACCCAGTACTTC
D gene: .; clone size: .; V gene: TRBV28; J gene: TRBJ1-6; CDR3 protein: CASSSPGAGNSPLHF; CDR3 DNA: TGTGCCAGCAGTTCTCCAGGGGCTGGTAATTCACCCCTCCACTTT
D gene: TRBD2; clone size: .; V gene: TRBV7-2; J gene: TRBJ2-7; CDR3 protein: CASSSARLAGTGEQYF; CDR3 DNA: TGTGCCAGCAGCTCCGCCCGACTAGCGGGAACGGGGGAGCAGTACTTC
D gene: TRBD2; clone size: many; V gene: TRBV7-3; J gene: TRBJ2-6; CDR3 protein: CASSLTSASSGANVLTF; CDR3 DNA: TGTGCCAGCAGCTTGACTAGCGCCAGCTCTGGGGCCAACGTCCTGACTTTC
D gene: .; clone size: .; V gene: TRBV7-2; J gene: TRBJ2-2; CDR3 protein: CASSLLTRGNTGELFF; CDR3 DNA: TGTGCCAGCAGCTTGCTGACCAGGGGAAACACCGGGGAGCTGTTTTTT
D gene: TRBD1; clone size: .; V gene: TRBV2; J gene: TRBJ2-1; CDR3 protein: CAFCLRDRGPSSYNEQFF; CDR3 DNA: TGTGCCTTCTGTTTACGGGACAGGGGCCCCAGCTCCTACAATGAGCAGTTCTTC
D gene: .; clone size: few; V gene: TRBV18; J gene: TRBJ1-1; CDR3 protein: CASSSGILEDGTEAFF; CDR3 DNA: TGTGCCAGCTCATCCGGGATTCTAGAGGATGGCACTGAAGCTTTCTTT
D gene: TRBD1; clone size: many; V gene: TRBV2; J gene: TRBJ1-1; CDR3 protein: CASSGTGTTEAFF; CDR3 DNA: TGTGCCAGCAGTGGGACAGGAACCACTGAAGCTTTCTTT
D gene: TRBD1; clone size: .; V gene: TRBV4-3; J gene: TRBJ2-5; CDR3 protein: CASTQGDRDSETQHF; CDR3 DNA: TGCGCCAGCACCCAGGGGGACAGGGATTCAGAGACCCAGCACTTC
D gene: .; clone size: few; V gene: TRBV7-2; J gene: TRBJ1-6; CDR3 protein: CASSFRTGVSPLHF; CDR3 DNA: TGTGCCAGCAGCTTCCGGACGGGGGTTTCACCCCTCCACTTT
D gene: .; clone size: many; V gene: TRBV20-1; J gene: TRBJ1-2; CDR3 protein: CSARARPRGYGYTF; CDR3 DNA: TGCAGTGCTAGAGCCCGCCCCAGGGGCTATGGCTACACCTTC
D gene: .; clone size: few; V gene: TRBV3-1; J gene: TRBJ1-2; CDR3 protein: CASSHAEVSNYGYTF; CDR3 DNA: TGTGCCAGCAGCCACGCAGAGGTCTCCAACTATGGCTACACCTTC
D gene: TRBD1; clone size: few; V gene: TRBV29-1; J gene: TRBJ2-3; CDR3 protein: CSVEQDRVTDTQYF; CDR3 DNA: TGCAGCGTTGAACAGGACAGGGTCACAGATACGCAGTATTTT
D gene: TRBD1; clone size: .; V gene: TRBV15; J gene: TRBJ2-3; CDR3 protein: CATSRNPTGRNTQYF; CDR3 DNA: TGTGCCACCAGCAGGAACCCGACAGGGCGGAATACGCAGTATTTT
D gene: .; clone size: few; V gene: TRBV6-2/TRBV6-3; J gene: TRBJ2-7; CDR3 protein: CASSQRRDSSYEQYF; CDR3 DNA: TGTGCCAGCAGCCAAAGGCGGGACAGTTCCTACGAGCAGTACTTC
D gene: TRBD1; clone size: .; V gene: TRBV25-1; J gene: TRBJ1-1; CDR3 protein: CASRGTGTGALEAFF; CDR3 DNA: TGTGCCAGCAGGGGAACCGGGACAGGGGCGCTTGAAGCTTTCTTT
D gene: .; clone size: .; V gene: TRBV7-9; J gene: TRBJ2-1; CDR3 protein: CASSPPNLRNEQFF; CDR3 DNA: TGTGCCAGCTCCCCCCCGAACCTGCGAAATGAGCAGTTCTTC
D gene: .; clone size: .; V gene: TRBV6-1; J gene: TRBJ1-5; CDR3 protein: CASRASDSNQPQHF; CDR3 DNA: TGTGCCAGCAGAGCCTCCGATAGCAATCAGCCCCAGCATTTT
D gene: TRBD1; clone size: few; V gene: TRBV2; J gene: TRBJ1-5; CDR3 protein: CASRMDRDQPQHF; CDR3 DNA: TGTGCCAGCAGGATGGACAGGGACCAGCCCCAGCATTTT
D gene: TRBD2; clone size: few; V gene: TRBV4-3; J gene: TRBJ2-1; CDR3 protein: CASSHLAGDDNEQFF; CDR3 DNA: TGCGCCAGCAGCCACCTAGCGGGAGACGACAATGAGCAGTTCTTC
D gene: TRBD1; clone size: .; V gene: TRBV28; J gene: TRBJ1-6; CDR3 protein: CASSPTGGGYNSPLHF; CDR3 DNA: TGTGCCAGCAGTCCAACAGGGGGCGGATATAATTCACCCCTCCACTTT
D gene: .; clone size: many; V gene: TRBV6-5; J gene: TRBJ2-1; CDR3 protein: CASSSSSSLYNEQFF; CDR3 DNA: TGTGCCAGCAGTTCGTCCAGTTCTCTGTACAATGAGCAGTTCTTC
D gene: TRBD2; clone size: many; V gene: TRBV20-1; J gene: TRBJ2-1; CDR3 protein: CSAKGLAGIEQFF; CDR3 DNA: TGCAGTGCTAAGGGACTAGCGGGAATTGAGCAGTTCTTC
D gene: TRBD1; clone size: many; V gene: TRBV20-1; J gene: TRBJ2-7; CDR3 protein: CSASRYGTGPYEQYF; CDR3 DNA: TGCAGTGCATCCCGTTACGGGACAGGTCCCTACGAGCAGTACTTC
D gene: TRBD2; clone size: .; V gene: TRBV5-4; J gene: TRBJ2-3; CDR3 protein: CASSHASGSTDTQYF; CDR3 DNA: TGTGCCAGCAGCCATGCTAGCGGGAGCACAGATACGCAGTATTTT
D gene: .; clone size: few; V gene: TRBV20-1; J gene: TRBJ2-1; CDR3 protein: CSARVLGGESSYNEQFF; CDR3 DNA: TGCAGTGCTAGAGTCCTGGGAGGAGAGAGCTCCTACAATGAGCAGTTCTTC
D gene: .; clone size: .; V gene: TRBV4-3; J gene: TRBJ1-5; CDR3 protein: CASSQRPGPQPQHF; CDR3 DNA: TGCGCCAGCAGCCAGAGGCCAGGTCCTCAGCCCCAGCATTTT
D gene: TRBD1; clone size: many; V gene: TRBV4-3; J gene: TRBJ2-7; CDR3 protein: CASSQERGTGTYEQYF; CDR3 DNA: TGCGCCAGCAGCCAAGAGCGCGGGACAGGGACCTACGAGCAGTACTTC
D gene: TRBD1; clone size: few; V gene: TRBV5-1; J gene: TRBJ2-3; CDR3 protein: CASSLQGAGVADTQYF; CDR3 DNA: TGCGCCAGCAGCTTACAGGGGGCTGGAGTTGCAGATACGCAGTATTTT
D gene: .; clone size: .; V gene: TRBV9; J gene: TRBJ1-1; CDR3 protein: CASSVATANTEAFF; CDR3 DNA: TGTGCCAGCAGCGTAGCGACCGCGAACACTGAAGCTTTCTTT
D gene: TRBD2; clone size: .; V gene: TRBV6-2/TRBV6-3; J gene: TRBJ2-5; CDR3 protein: CASSYGTSGPGTQYF; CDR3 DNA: TGTGCCAGCAGTTACGGGACTAGCGGCCCAGGGACCCAGTACTTC
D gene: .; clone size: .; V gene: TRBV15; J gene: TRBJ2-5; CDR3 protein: CATSENPSGQETQYF; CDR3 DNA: TGTGCCACCAGTGAAAACCCCAGCGGCCAAGAGACCCAGTACTTC
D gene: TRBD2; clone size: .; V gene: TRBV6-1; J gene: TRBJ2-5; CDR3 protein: CASRKLAGGVQETQYF; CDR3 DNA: TGTGCCAGCAGAAAATTAGCGGGGGGGGTCCAAGAGACCCAGTACTTC